Described below is a single T cell receptor (beta chain) sequence and its context. There are 17 residues in the CDR3. V shed 2 bases and J 7 bases; nucleotides not matched to a gene: 11. CDR1 is MDHEN and CDR2 is SYDVKM in the germline V gene. This record comes from a study of blood T cell repertoires in COVID-19. About the study: The United States, Italy and Spain provided the acute and convalescent COVID-19 samples. Sources were T cells, B-cell-depleted T cells, or PBMCs; the material itself was cDNA or gDNA.

How the authors handled the data: Using reference gene primer amplification, nucleated cell counts were estimated. TCRdb's table, derived via immunoSEQ multiplex PCR, lists solely in-frame clones and lacks some. The V and J calls and the clone size are those of that table, but D and trimming were determined from the DNA. Of about 64,000 clones listed, 65% to 90% are singletons. Sequenced: peripheral blood. The V call is TRBV28, the J call TRBJ2-1, with 10 bases matching TRBD2. The clonotype was recovered from a man between 50 and 59 years old with active COVID-19. CDR3 in DNA: TGTGCCAGCAGTTTAGGGGGCCTAGCGGGAGAGGGAAATGAGCAGTTCTTC. Encoded protein: CASSLGGLAGEGNEQFF.